One and the same sample provided the 5 T cell receptor beta chains below, sequenced in a study of blood T cells in healthy people across ages. The authors ran a second PCR of about 7 to 11 cycles using a sample-barcoded 5' primer and a J-beta primer mix. TCRdb re-called the 5' RACE reads through MiXCR, storing one row per CDR3 protein. The sample has about 1.8 million distinct CDR3 sequences, around half seen once. Sequenced input: blood. All receptors come from a middle-aged woman in good health.

The genes are TRBV19 and TRBJ1-1; D unclear. V dropped 3 bases and J dropped 4 bases, with 18 bases sitting between them. CDR1 is LNHDA and CDR2 is SQIVND in the germline V gene (reference sequence). The CDR3 has 16 residues. Here the CDR3 DNA reads TGTGCCAGTAGTATGGGTAGACGAGAGGTTTCCACTGAAGCTTTCTTT. It codes for CASSMGRREVSTEAFF.

The J gene is TRBJ2-5, the V gene TRBV6-1; a possible D gene is TRBD2 (6 bases). The J call is doubtful: the DNA matches TRBJ2-7 better. From germline, CDR1 is MNHNS and CDR2 SASEGT. The CDR3 sequence is 13 residues long. The CDR3 coding sequence is TGTGCCAGCAGTAAGATTGAAGCGGGCGAGCAGTACTTC. Translating gives CASSKIEAGEQYF.

The rearrangement joins TRBV6-2 or TRBV6-3 to TRBJ2-1, with D perhaps being TRBD1 or TRBD2 (5 bases each). This CDR3 contains 15 residues. The germline CDR1 and CDR2 sequences are MNHEY and SVGEGT. Trimming removed 2 bases from V and 4 bases from J, with 12 bases in between. CDR3 nucleotides: TGTGCCAGCAGTTACGGGGACCCGAATTACAATGAGCAGTTCTTC. Protein product: CASSYGDPNYNEQFF.

CDR3 in amino acids: CASSPLRSGGRYNEQFF. The CDR3 DNA sequence: TGTGCCAGCAGTCCCCTCCGGAGCGGGGGGCGTTACAATGAGCAGTTCTTC. The chain combines TRBV27 with TRBJ2-1, with TRBD2 identical over 9 bases. V dropped 5 bases and J dropped 4; count of bases not matched to a gene: 12. Germline V CDR1 and CDR2: MNHEY, SMNVEV (reference sequence). This CDR3 has 17 amino acids.

The J gene is TRBJ2-7, the V gene TRBV6-5, with 10 bases fitting TRBD1. The CDR3 is 15 residues long. Germline V gene lookup returns CDR1 MNHEY and CDR2 SVGAGI. The ends lost 6 bases at V and 5 bases at J; junction bases unmatched: 10. CDR3 in amino acids: CASRPMGQGFNEQYF. Written as DNA, the CDR3 is TGTGCCAGCAGACCTATGGGACAGGGGTTCAACGAGCAGTACTTC.